Sequencing of this TCR beta chain was carried out in a study of technical replicates of blood from several donors. The protocol was immunoSEQ multiplex PCR, while the TCRdb copy is restricted to in-frame clones and leaves out a portion. The sample yields about 89,000 clones, over 85% seen once. There are 15 residues in the CDR3. V lost 4 bases and J lost 3; bases outside the gene matches: 5. Looked up from germline, CDR1 is SGHRS and CDR2 is YFSETQ. V and J are TRBV5-1 and TRBJ1-3; 9 positions match TRBD1. The specimen sequenced was T cells isolated from PBMCs. The origin of this receptor is a human donor in good health. This CDR3 reads CASSPDRGVGNTIYF. The CDR3 nucleotides are TGCGCCAGCAGCCCGGACAGGGGAGTTGGAAACACCATATATTTT.